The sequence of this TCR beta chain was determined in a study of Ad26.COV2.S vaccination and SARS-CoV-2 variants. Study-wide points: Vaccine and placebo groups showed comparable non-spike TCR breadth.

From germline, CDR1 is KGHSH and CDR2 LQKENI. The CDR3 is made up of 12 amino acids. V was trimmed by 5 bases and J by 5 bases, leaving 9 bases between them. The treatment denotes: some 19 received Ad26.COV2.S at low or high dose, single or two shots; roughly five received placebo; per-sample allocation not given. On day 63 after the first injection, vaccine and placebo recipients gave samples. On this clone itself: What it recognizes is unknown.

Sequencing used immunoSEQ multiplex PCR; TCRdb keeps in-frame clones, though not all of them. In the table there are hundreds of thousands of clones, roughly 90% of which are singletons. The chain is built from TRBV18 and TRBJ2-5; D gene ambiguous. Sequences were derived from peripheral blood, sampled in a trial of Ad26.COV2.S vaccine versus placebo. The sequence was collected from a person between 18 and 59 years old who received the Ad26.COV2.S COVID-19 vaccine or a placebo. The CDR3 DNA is TGTGCCAGCTCAACAAGCATGGAGACCCAGTACTTC. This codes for CASSTSMETQYF.